One sample yielded the 28 T cell receptor beta chains listed below, sequenced in a study of identical twins. TCRdb reprocessed the 5' RACE reads with MiXCR, giving one entry per CDR3 protein. The repertoire includes hundreds of thousands of distinct CDR3 sequences, more than 9% of them detected once, and around 1.5% sits in the top ten. The same specimen was also included in a second study, on yellow fever vaccine responses in identical twins.

The sample was PBMCs. The receptors shown here come from a woman aged 18-30 years in good health.

This chain links TRBV11-2 with TRBJ2-1, with a tentative D call TRBD2 (6 bases). Germline V gives CDR1 SGHAT, CDR2 FQNNGV. Trimming stripped 2 bases from V and 2 bases from J, with 10 bases between. The CDR3 is made up of 15 amino acids. CDR3 sequence (DNA): TGTGCCAGCAGCTTACGGGGCGGGACCTACAATGAGCAGTTCTTC. Translation gives CASSLRGGTYNEQFF.

The chain joins TRBV7-2 to TRBJ2-3, with D possibly being TRBD1 (6 bases). From germline, CDR1 is SGHTA and CDR2 FQGNSA. The CDR3 has 16 amino acids. Trimming removed 2 bases from V and 2 bases from J, with 14 bases in between. The CDR3 nucleotides are TGTGCCAGCAGCTTACTTTCAGGGGTCAACACAGATACGCAGTATTTT. Encoded protein: CASSLLSGVNTDTQYF.

V is TRBV24-1 and J is TRBJ2-1; D gene unclear. V was cut by 4 bases and J by 0 bases, with 9 bases left in between. The CDR3 has 15 amino acids. Germline CDR1 and CDR2: KGHDR and SFDVKD. The DNA of the CDR3 is TGTGCCACCAGTGAGGCCACAAGCTCCTACAATGAGCAGTTCTTC. Encoded protein: CATSEATSSYNEQFF.

CDR3 amino acids: CASSPGDRVWTEAFF. The CDR3 DNA reads as TGTGCCAGCTCACCAGGGGACAGGGTATGGACTGAAGCTTTCTTT. V gene TRBV18 combines with J gene TRBJ1-1, with TRBD1 matching 9 bases. Germline V gene lookup returns CDR1 KGHSH and CDR2 LQKENI. With 2 bases clipped from V and 5 bases from J, the junction kept 6 bases outside the gene matches. This CDR3 has 15 amino acids.

The rearrangement joins TRBV5-6 to TRBJ2-7; D ambiguous. The CDR3 is made up of 14 amino acids. Trimming left V 3 bases short and J 5 bases short, with 15 bases between. CDR1 SGHDT and CDR2 YYEEEE come from the germline V gene. The CDR3 loop is CASSSNWTPHEQYF. The CDR3 DNA follows: TGTGCCAGCAGCTCGAACTGGACCCCCCACGAGCAGTACTTC.

This clonotype was seen a few times. The J gene is TRBJ2-3, the V gene TRBV2, with TRBD2 matching 9 bases. CDR1 is SNHLY and CDR2 is FYNNEI in the germline V gene. The CDR3 contains 14 residues. Losses at the gene ends were 9 bases for V and 7 bases for J; bases not matched to a gene: 11. Here the CDR3 reads CASLLAGGVYTQYF. The CDR3 DNA reads TGTGCCAGTCTATTGGCGGGGGGGGTCTATACGCAGTATTTT. The full variable domain, rest sourced from reference TRBV2 and TRBJ2-3, is EPEVTQTPSHQVTQMGQEVILRCVPISNHLYFYWYRQILGQKVEFLVSFYNNEISEKSEIFDDQFSVERPDGSNFTLKIRSTKLEDSAMYFCASLLAGGVYTQYFGPGTRLTVL.

This clonotype was detected many times. The chain carries TRBV24-1 and TRBJ2-5; D is tentatively TRBD1 or TRBD2 (5 bases each). Germline CDR1 and CDR2: KGHDR and SFDVKD. The CDR3 is made up of 14 amino acids. V lost 4 bases to trimming and J lost 4 bases, with 12 bases between them. The CDR3 bases are TGTGCCACCAGTGAGAGTGGGGGTCGAGAGACCCAGTACTTC. Translation: CATSESGGRETQYF.

The chain uses TRBV12-3 or TRBV12-4 and TRBJ2-7, with D possibly TRBD2 on 6 matching bases. V dropped 1 base and J dropped 4 bases, with 11 bases sitting between them. CDR3 length: 14 amino acids. The CDR3 DNA is TGTGCCAGCAGTTTAGGGGGGGTCGATTACGAGCAGTACGTC. It encodes CASSLGGVDYEQYV.

In its sample, this clonotype was seen a few times. V usage is TRBV28 and J usage is TRBJ1-5; D perhaps matches TRBD1 (5 bases). CDR3 size: 15 residues. CDR1 is MDHEN and CDR2 is SYDVKM in the germline V gene. V was clipped by 4 bases and J by 3 bases, with 13 bases between them. CDR3: CASSSLGRANQPQHF. The CDR3 DNA follows: TGTGCCAGCAGTTCCCTCGGCAGGGCCAATCAGCCCCAGCATTTT.

Only a few counts were recorded for this clonotype. This sequence joins TRBV5-1 and TRBJ2-1; D possibly corresponds to TRBD2 (5 bases). The germline V gene has CDR1 SGHRS and CDR2 YFSETQ. Between the trimmed V and J ends, which lost 2 bases and 9 bases, there was a span of 12 bases. The CDR3 has 13 amino acids. CDR3 protein: CASSFITRTEQFF. Here the CDR3 DNA reads TGCGCCAGCAGCTTTATTACTAGGACTGAGCAGTTCTTC.

This clonotype was counted a few times. The CDR3 DNA reads TGTGCCAGCAGCTTAGCGATGGGCGCTGGGACTAGCGGCTACAATGAGCAGTTCTTC. It yields the protein CASSLAMGAGTSGYNEQFF. The rearrangement links TRBV11-1 to TRBJ2-1; 11 bases align to TRBD2. The CDR3 runs to 19 residues. Germline trimming cut 0 bases from V and 3 bases from J; bases unmatched to any gene: 10. Germline assignment: CDR1 SGHAT and CDR2 FQDESV (reference sequence).

The rearrangement links TRBV27 to TRBJ2-1, with 7 bases aligning to TRBD1. CDR1 is MNHEY, CDR2 SMNVEV, per germline (reference sequence). This CDR3 spans 15 amino acids. The V segment lost 1 base and the J segment 6 bases; nucleotides outside the gene matches: 6. CDR3 region: CASSLLGTGANEQFF. The CDR3, as DNA: TGTGCCAGCAGTTTATTAGGAACAGGGGCCAATGAGCAGTTCTTC.

This clonotype has at least ten counts. The V gene is TRBV12-3 or TRBV12-4, the J gene TRBJ2-3; 7 bases align to TRBD1. The CDR3 contains 16 residues. With 7 bases clipped from V and 4 bases from J, the junction kept 14 bases outside the gene matches. CDR3 DNA sequence: TGTGCCAGCAACCGAGACAGGGCCCCAAGCTCAGATACGCAGTATTTT. This translates into CASNRDRAPSSDTQYF.

The chain is built from TRBV4-1 and TRBJ2-2; 7 nucleotides match TRBD2. With 5 bases clipped from V and 2 bases from J, the junction kept 5 bases outside the gene matches. The CDR3 totals 15 residues. Germline lookup yields CDR1 MGHRA and CDR2 YSYEKL. The CDR3 spells CASSGRGLNTGELFF. CDR3 DNA: TGCGCCAGCAGCGGCCGGGGACTAAACACCGGGGAGCTGTTTTTT.

This clonotype was picked up a small number of times. V and J are TRBV6-5 and TRBJ2-1; 10 bases are a match to TRBD1. J lost 3 bases, V lost 4 bases, and 15 bases had no gene match. This CDR3 has 19 amino acids. Germline V gene data show CDR1 as MNHEY and CDR2 as SVGAGI. The CDR3 DNA is TGTGCCAGCAGTTCGAGTCCCGGGACAGGGGCCTGGCACTACAATGAGCAGTTCTTC. Its protein is CASSSSPGTGAWHYNEQFF.

V is TRBV7-8 and J is TRBJ2-1; D is perhaps TRBD2 (6 bases). This CDR3 is built from 13 residues. CDR1 is SGHVS and CDR2 is FQNEAQ in the germline V gene. The V end lost 5 bases, the J end lost 10 bases, and 15 bases lay between the germline ends. The CDR3 spells CASSRERAQEQFF. CDR3 sequence (DNA): TGTGCCAGCAGCAGGGAGCGGGCCCAAGAGCAGTTCTTC.

This clonotype was counted between two and nine times. The CDR3 DNA reads TGTGCCACCAGCATTCAGGGCGCCACCGGGGAGCTGTTTTTT. Translating gives CATSIQGATGELFF. The rearrangement links TRBV15 to TRBJ2-2; the D gene is possibly TRBD1 (5 bases). Trimming cost V 4 bases and J 4 bases, with 10 bases left between them. The CDR3 is 14 residues long. The germline gives CDR1 LNHNV, CDR2 YYDKDF (reference sequence). Full variable domain (outside the CDR3, taken from reference TRBV15 and TRBJ2-2): DAMVIQNPRYQVTQFGKPVTLSCSQTLNHNVMYWYQQKSSQAPKLLFHYYDKDFNNEADTPDNFQSRRPNTSFCFLDIRSPGLGDTAMYLCATSIQGATGELFFGEGSRLTVL.

This clonotype has a count of ten or more. This rearrangement joins TRBV5-1 to TRBJ2-3; weak D call: TRBD2 (6 bases). CDR1 is SGHRS, CDR2 YFSETQ, per germline. Trimming left V 2 bases short and J 0 bases short, with 13 bases between. The CDR3 is 16 amino acids. The CDR3 is CASSFDIRGSTDTQYF. The CDR3 nucleotides read TGCGCCAGCAGCTTTGACATCCGGGGGAGCACAGATACGCAGTATTTT.

The chain combines TRBV7-9 with TRBJ1-6, with no clear D. V was clipped by 7 bases and J by 7 bases, with 11 bases between them. The CDR3 loop spans 13 amino acids. The germline V gene has CDR1 SEHNR and CDR2 FQNEAQ (reference sequence). The CDR3 DNA reads as TGTGCCAGCACCGGACGGACGAATTCACCCCTCCACTTT. This gives the protein CASTGRTNSPLHF.

This clonotype was found a few times. The J gene is TRBJ2-1, the V gene TRBV28; D possibly corresponds to TRBD1 (5 bases). Germline-derived CDR1 and CDR2 are MDHEN and SYDVKM. V was shortened by 1 base and J by 2 bases, with 12 bases between the two germline ends. The CDR3 has 16 residues. The CDR3 coding sequence is TGTGCCAGCAGTTTATACTGGGGCGAGGCCTACAATGAGCAGTTCTTC. Translation: CASSLYWGEAYNEQFF. Together with reference TRBV28 and TRBJ2-1, the CDR3 gives the full variable domain: DVKVTQSSRYLVKRTGEKVFLECVQDMDHENMFWYRQDPGLGLRLIYFSYDVKMKEKGDIPEGYSVSREKKERFSLILESASTNQTSMYLCASSLYWGEAYNEQFFGPGTRLTVL.

The sample holds a few counts of this clonotype. The rearrangement links TRBV3-1 to TRBJ2-2; no reliable D call. Trimming removed 4 bases at V and 6 bases at J, with 15 bases between. The V gene's germline CDR1 is LGHDT and CDR2 YNNKEL (reference sequence). The CDR3 spans 15 residues. The CDR3 is CASSPSLVNAGELFF. The CDR3 DNA is TGTGCCAGCAGCCCCTCCTTAGTTAACGCCGGGGAGCTGTTTTTT. Drawing the rest from reference TRBV3-1 and TRBJ2-2, the complete variable domain is DTAVSQTPKYLVTQMGNDKSIKCEQNLGHDTMYWYKQDSKKFLKIMFSYNNKELIINETVPNRFSPKSPDKAHLNLHINSLELGDSAVYFCASSPSLVNAGELFFGEGSRLTVL.

The chain combines TRBV12-3 or TRBV12-4 with TRBJ2-1, with D possibly matching TRBD1 (7 bases). V was trimmed by 1 base and J by 3 bases, leaving 13 bases between them. The CDR3 totals 16 residues. CDR3 protein: CASSLVDRRGYNEQFF. As DNA, the CDR3 is TGTGCCAGCAGTTTAGTGGACAGGAGGGGCTACAATGAGCAGTTCTTC.

The genes are TRBV13 and TRBJ2-3; 10 bases align to TRBD2. This CDR3 spans 14 amino acids. CDR1 PRHDT and CDR2 FYEKMQ come from the germline V gene (reference sequence). J gave up 6 bases and V 5 bases, and 5 bases lay outside the gene matches. Written as DNA, the CDR3 is TGTGCCAGCAGCCATGGGACTAGCGTCGATACGCAGTATTTT. Translation: CASSHGTSVDTQYF.

A few counts support this clonotype. This CDR3 is CASSPARGNTGELFF. As DNA, the CDR3 is TGTGCCAGCAGTCCCGCCAGGGGGAACACCGGGGAGCTGTTTTTT. This rearrangement joins TRBV28 to TRBJ2-2; maybe TRBD1 (6 bases). From germline, CDR1 is MDHEN and CDR2 SYDVKM. V was trimmed by 5 bases and J by 1 base, leaving 11 bases between them. CDR3 length: 15 residues.

The sample holds many counts of this clonotype. The CDR3 loop reads CASSGGTYTGELFF. CDR3 DNA: TGTGCCAGCAGCGGCGGGACATACACCGGGGAGCTGTTTTTT. The genes are TRBV12-3 or TRBV12-4 and TRBJ2-2, with D perhaps assigned TRBD1 or TRBD2 (6 bases each). The CDR3 is 14 amino acids. V was clipped by 6 bases and J by 3 bases, with 11 bases between them.

This clonotype has just a few counts. V gene TRBV29-1 combines with J gene TRBJ2-6, with 8 nucleotides matching TRBD2. This CDR3 comprises 16 residues. Germline V CDR1 and CDR2: SQVTM, ANQGSEA. V lost 4 bases, J lost 1 base, and 6 bases stayed unmatched. The DNA of the CDR3 is TGCAGCGTTGTAAGCGGGGGCGGGTCTGGGGCCAACGTCCTGACTTTC. This sequence encodes CSVVSGGGSGANVLTF. Complete variable domain (other parts from reference TRBV29-1 and TRBJ2-6): SAVISQKPSRDICQRGTSLTIQCQVDSQVTMMFWYRQQPGQSLTLIATANQGSEATYESGFVIDKFPISRPNLTFSTLTVSNMSPEDSSIYLCSVVSGGGSGANVLTFGAGSRLTVL.

The gene calls are TRBV5-6 and TRBJ2-5, with TRBD1 matching over 9 bases. This CDR3 spans 18 amino acids. V was pared by 0 bases and J by 6 bases, with 15 bases of the junction left unmatched. CDR1 and CDR2 from the germline V gene are SGHDT and YYEEEE. CDR3 region: CASSLGLSGQGFRKTQYF. The DNA for the CDR3 is TGTGCCAGCAGCTTGGGGCTATCGGGACAGGGTTTTCGGAAGACCCAGTACTTC.

The chain has TRBV20-1 and TRBJ1-5; D is undetermined. Germline CDR1 reads DFQATT; CDR2 reads SNEGSKA (reference sequence). V was shortened by 2 bases and J by 6 bases, with 17 bases between the two germline ends. The length of the CDR3 is 15 residues. The CDR3 sequence is CSARPPLLASQPQHF. DNA of the CDR3: TGCAGTGCTAGACCCCCGCTGCTGGCAAGTCAGCCCCAGCATTTT.